This is a list of T cell receptor beta chains from one sample in a study of blood T cell repertoires in COVID-19. Profiled with immunoSEQ multiplex PCR; TCRdb holds only in-frame clones, not every one. The sample shows a few hundred thousand clones, roughly nine tenths of them seen only once. Specimen: PBMCs or T cells enriched from blood (not recorded which). The receptors shown here come from a woman aged 18 to 35 in a cohort exposed to, infected with or recovered from COVID-19 (not recorded which). The CDR3 runs from the conserved cysteine through the conserved F or W. A D gene is named only where the DNA matches it firmly. Part of the rows lack a size; the others show once, few, many or a class for expanded clones.

J | size | D | V | DNA | CDR3
TRBJ1-2 | - | - | TRBV6-1 | TGTGCCAGCAGTGAAACCACGGCGGCTGGCTACACCTTC | CASSETTAAGYTF
TRBJ1-6 | once | - | TRBV5-1 | TGCGCCAGCAGCTTGGAGTGGGGGGCCTATAATTCACCCCTCCACTTT | CASSLEWGAYNSPLHF
TRBJ2-6 | - | TRBD2 | TRBV10-3 | TGTGCCATCAGTGAGTCGGGGGGGTCTGGGGCCAACGTCCTGACTTTC | CAISESGGSGANVLTF
TRBJ1-3 | - | TRBD1 | TRBV19 | TGTGCCACCCAGACCGGACAGGGCTCTGGAAACACCATATATTTT | CATQTGQGSGNTIYF
TRBJ1-1 | - | - | TRBV6-1 | TGTGCCAGCAGTGAAGCAGGGGGGGACACTGAAGCTTTCTTT | CASSEAGGDTEAFF
TRBJ2-3 | - | - | TRBV5-1 | TGCGCCAGCAGCAGGGAACCGGGAGCAGATACGCAGTATTTT | CASSREPGADTQYF
TRBJ2-3 | - | - | TRBV3-1/TRBV3-2 | TGTGCCAGCAGCCAAGGGGCAAGCACAGATACGCAGTATTTT | CASSQGASTDTQYF
TRBJ1-2 | - | TRBD1 | TRBV29-1 | TGCAGCGCCCTAGGCGGAACAGGGGCCGGACTTAACTATGGCTACACCTTC | CSALGGTGAGLNYGYTF
TRBJ1-1 | few | - | TRBV21-1 | TGTGCCAGCAGCAAAGATGCGAAGAACACTGAAGCTTTCTTT | CASSKDAKNTEAFF
TRBJ1-2 | - | - | TRBV6-5 | TGTGCCAGCATTCCCGGACAGAACCACTATGGCTACACCTTC | CASIPGQNHYGYTF
TRBJ2-3 | - | TRBD2 | TRBV7-9 | TGTGCCAGCAGGTCTAGCGGGAGGCTGGGGGAAGATACGCAGTATTTT | CASRSSGRLGEDTQYF
TRBJ2-3 | - | - | TRBV24-1 | TGTGCCACCAGTGACCAAGCTGTCGATACGCAGTATTTT | CATSDQAVDTQYF
TRBJ1-6 | - | - | TRBV3-1/TRBV3-2 | TGTGCCAGCAGCCCTACGGCCGGGACATTAAGCTCCTATAATTCACCCCTCCACTTT | CASSPTAGTLSSYNSPLHF
TRBJ1-3 | - | TRBD1 | TRBV29-1 | TGCAGCGTTGGCCAGGACAGGGGGCCTGGAGGAAACACCATATATTTT | CSVGQDRGPGGNTIYF
TRBJ1-1 | - | TRBD1 | TRBV19 | TGTGCCAGTAGCCTACAGGGGGGCACTGAAGCTTTCTTT | CASSLQGGTEAFF
TRBJ2-1 | - | - | TRBV11-3 | TGTGCCAGCAGCTTACAGGAAAACAATGAGCAGTTCTTC | CASSLQENNEQFF
TRBJ2-7 | - | - | TRBV18 | TGTGCCAGCTCACCACGGGGCGGGGCAGGGCCTCCCTACGAGCAGTACTTC | CASSPRGGAGPPYEQYF
TRBJ2-2 | - | TRBD1 | TRBV6-4 | TGTGCCAGCAGTGGTACCTACCGGGACAGGGAGGGCACCGGGGAGCTGTTTTTT | CASSGTYRDREGTGELFF
TRBJ1-2 | - | - | TRBV3-1/TRBV3-2 | TGTGCCAGCAGCCAAGACGAGGGTTCTTTAACTCGGGGCTACACCTTC | CASSQDEGSLTRGYTF
TRBJ1-1 | - | TRBD1 | TRBV5-8 | TGTGCCAGCGCCTTCGGGTGGGACAGGAACACTGAAGCTTTCTTT | CASAFGWDRNTEAFF
TRBJ1-6 | - | - | TRBV7-2 | TGTGCCAGCAGCTTAGGCAGTAGCGATAATTCACCCCTCCACTTT | CASSLGSSDNSPLHF
TRBJ1-3 | - | - | TRBV24-1 | TGTGCCACCGCCCCAGGGTCTGGAAACACCATATATTTT | CATAPGSGNTIYF
TRBJ1-1 | - | - | TRBV6-5 | TGTGCCAGCCGCCTGGGGGGGAGGACTGAAGCTTTCTTT | CASRLGGRTEAFF
TRBJ1-5 | - | TRBD1 | TRBV6-1 | TGTGCCAGCAGTGAAAATGTAGAGGGGGCGGTAAATCAGCCCCAGCATTTT | CASSENVEGAVNQPQHF
TRBJ2-3 | once | TRBD2 | TRBV7-3 | TGTGCCAGCAGCTCCCCTGAGCTAGCGGGGGGTAGAACAGATACGCAGTATTTT | CASSSPELAGGRTDTQYF
TRBJ2-5 | - | - | TRBV19 | TGTGCCAGTAGTATGTCAATCCAAGAGACCCAGTACTTC | CASSMSIQETQYF
TRBJ2-1 | - | TRBD2 | TRBV27 | TGTGCCAGCAGTTTCGGGACTAGCATGAATGAGCAGTTCTTC | CASSFGTSMNEQFF
TRBJ2-7 | - | - | TRBV7-9 | TGTGCCAGCAGCTTAGCGCTTGGCAGCTCCTACGAGCAGTACTTC | CASSLALGSSYEQYF
TRBJ1-3 | - | TRBD1 | TRBV9 | TGTGCCAGCAGCGTAAGGGCAGGGGGCTCTGGAAACACCATATATTTT | CASSVRAGGSGNTIYF
TRBJ2-7 | - | - | TRBV19 | TGTGCCAGTAGTATATACGGGACCTACGAGCAGTACTTC | CASSIYGTYEQYF
TRBJ1-1 | - | - | TRBV5-5 | TGTGCCACCGGCGACCCGGGGGAAGTATGGACTGAAGCTTTCTTT | CATGDPGEVWTEAFF
TRBJ1-1 | - | - | TRBV28 | TGTGCCAGCACCCAGCCCGAGCGGGGGGCGGCTGAAGCTTTCTTT | CASTQPERGAAEAFF
TRBJ2-3 | - | - | TRBV3-1/TRBV3-2 | TGTGCCAGCGAAGGTGGGGGCGGTTCGGCGCAGTTCACAGATACGCAGTATTTT | CASEGGGGSAQFTDTQYF
TRBJ2-7 | - | - | TRBV5-5 | TGTGCCAGCAGCTTGTCCGCGACCTACGAGCAGTACTTC | CASSLSATYEQYF
TRBJ2-7 | - | TRBD1 | TRBV3-1/TRBV3-2 | TGTGCCAGCAGCACTCGGGACAGGGGGAGGTCCTACGAGCAGTACTTC | CASSTRDRGRSYEQYF
TRBJ2-1 | - | TRBD2 | TRBV2 | TGTGCCAGCAAGTATCGGGGGGATGGGAATGAGCAGTTCTTC | CASKYRGDGNEQFF
TRBJ1-1 | - | - | TRBV7-2 | TGTGCCAGCAGGCTTCCTTCCGGGGCGGCGGGGGCGAACACTGAAGCTTTCTTT | CASRLPSGAAGANTEAFF
TRBJ1-5 | - | TRBD1 | TRBV5-5 | TGTGCCAGCAGCTTGGAGGGGACAGCGCCGAATCAGCCCCAGCATTTT | CASSLEGTAPNQPQHF